These 5 T cell receptor beta chains were all obtained from the same sample, sequenced in a study of CXCR3-negative and CXCR3-positive naive CD8 T cells. Whole-study findings and limits: Greater hydrophobicity was found in TRB CDR3s of CXCR3-positive naive cells than of CXCR3-negative naive cells.

Which antigens these TCRs recognize remains unknown. The TRB libraries of cDNA were built by UMI-labeled 5' RACE. TCRdb reprocessed the 5' RACE reads and reports one entry per CDR3 protein, with no DNA. The listing contains roughly 110,000 distinct CDR3 sequences. Sequenced input: naive CXCR3+ CD8+ T cells from blood. Subset here: CD45RO-CCR7+CD27+CD95- naive CD8+ T cells expressing CXCR3 (TNR3+). These TCRs come from a human donor in good health. Some clones in this sample may be carry-over from other donors' samples.

The chain links TRBV5-1 to TRBJ1-3. Germline loops: CDR1 SGHRS, CDR2 YFSETQ. The CDR3 consists of 13 residues. CDR3 sequence reads: CASSLGAGNTIYF. Filled out from reference TRBV5-1 and TRBJ1-3, the complete variable domain reads KAGVTQTPRYLIKTRGQQVTLSCSPISGHRSVSWYQQTPGQGLQFLFEYFSETQRNKGNFPGRFSGRQFSNSRSEMNVSTLELGDSALYLCASSLGAGNTIYFGEGSWLTVV.

This chain connects TRBV14 to TRBJ1-1. CDR1 and CDR2 (germline): SGHDN, FVKESK. The CDR3 is 14 residues long. The CDR3: CARDWEEFDTEAFF.

The chain is built from TRBV4-1 and TRBJ2-7. CDR1 and CDR2 from the germline V gene are MGHRA and YSYEKL. The CDR3 is made up of 13 amino acids. This CDR3 reads CASSQGRNYEQYF.

The rearrangement joins TRBV6-2 or TRBV6-3 to TRBJ2-7. CDR3 length: 14 amino acids. Germline CDR1 is MNHEY and CDR2 is SVGEGT. The chain's CDR3 is CASSYSIGVYEQYF.

This chain connects TRBV7-9 to TRBJ1-5; no DNA is available, so the TRBD1 call from TCRdb remains unchecked. This CDR3 has 14 amino acids. CDR1 and CDR2 from the germline V gene are SEHNR and FQNEAQ (reference sequence). The CDR3 loop is CASSNLGGDQPQHF.